This T cell receptor beta chain was found in a study of radiotherapy plus CTLA-4 blockade in lung cancer. Repertoires were generated with immunoSEQ multiplex PCR, while TCRdb's copy carries only in-frame clones and drops some. The data show around 63,000 clones, roughly 76% seen once. This CDR3 comprises 16 residues. Trimming cost V 0 bases and J 1 base, with 12 bases left between them. Per germline, CDR1 MGHRA and CDR2 YSYEKL. Source: peripheral blood, taken from a patient treated with radiotherapy plus ipilimumab. This chain links TRBV4-1 with TRBJ1-2, with a weak D call TRBD1 (5 bases). The source is a human donor with non-small cell lung cancer whose response to radiotherapy plus ipilimumab could not be evaluated. Some clones in this sample may be carry-over from other donors' samples. CDR3 loop: CASSQDLTALNYGYTF. The CDR3 DNA reads TGCGCCAGCAGCCAAGATCTGACAGCTCTTAACTATGGCTACACCTTC.